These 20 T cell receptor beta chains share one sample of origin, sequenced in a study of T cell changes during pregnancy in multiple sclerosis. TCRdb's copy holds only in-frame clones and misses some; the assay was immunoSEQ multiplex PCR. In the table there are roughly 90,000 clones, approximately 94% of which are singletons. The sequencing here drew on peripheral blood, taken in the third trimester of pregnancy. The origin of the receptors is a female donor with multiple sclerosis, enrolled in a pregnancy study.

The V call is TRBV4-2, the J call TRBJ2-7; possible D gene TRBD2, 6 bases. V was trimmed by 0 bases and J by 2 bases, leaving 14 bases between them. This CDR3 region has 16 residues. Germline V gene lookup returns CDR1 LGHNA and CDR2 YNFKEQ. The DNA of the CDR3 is TGTGCCAGCAGCCAAGAAAAGGCGGGGCGGACCTACGAGCAGTACTTC. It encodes CASSQEKAGRTYEQYF.

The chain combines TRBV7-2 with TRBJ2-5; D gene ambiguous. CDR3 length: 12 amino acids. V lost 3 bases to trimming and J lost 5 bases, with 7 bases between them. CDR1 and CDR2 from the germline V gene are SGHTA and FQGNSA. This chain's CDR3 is CASSFGWETQYF. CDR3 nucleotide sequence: TGTGCCAGCAGCTTCGGGTGGGAGACCCAGTACTTC.

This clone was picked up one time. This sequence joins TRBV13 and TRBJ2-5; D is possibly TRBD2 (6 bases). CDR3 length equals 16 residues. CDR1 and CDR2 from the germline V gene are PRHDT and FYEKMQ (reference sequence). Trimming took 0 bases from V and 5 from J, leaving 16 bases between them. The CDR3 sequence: CASSLGGEPGVETQYF. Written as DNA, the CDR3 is TGTGCCAGCAGCTTAGGGGGAGAACCGGGGGTGGAGACCCAGTACTTC. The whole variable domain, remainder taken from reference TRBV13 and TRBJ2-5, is AAGVIQSPRHLIKEKRETATLKCYPIPRHDTVYWYQQGPGQDPQFLISFYEKMQSDKGSIPDRFSAQQFSDYHSELNMSSLELGDSALYFCASSLGGEPGVETQYFGPGTRLLVL.

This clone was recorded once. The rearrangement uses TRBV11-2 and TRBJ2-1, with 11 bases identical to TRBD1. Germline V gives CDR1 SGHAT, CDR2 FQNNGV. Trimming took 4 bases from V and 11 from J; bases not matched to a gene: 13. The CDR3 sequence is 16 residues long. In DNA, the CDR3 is TGTGCCAGCAGCTCTTACCGGGACAGGGGGTCAAACCAGCAGTTCTTC. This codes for CASSSYRDRGSNQQFF.

The CDR3 region is CASSLPGTGSSGANVLTF. The DNA for the CDR3 is TGCGCCAGCAGCCTACCCGGGACAGGGTCGTCTGGGGCCAACGTCCTGACTTTC. This chain connects TRBV5-1 to TRBJ2-6; 9 nucleotides line up with TRBD1. The CDR3 is made up of 18 amino acids. Germline V gene sequence: CDR1 SGHRS, CDR2 YFSETQ. The J segment lost 1 base and the V segment lost 4 bases, leaving 9 bases of the junction unmatched.

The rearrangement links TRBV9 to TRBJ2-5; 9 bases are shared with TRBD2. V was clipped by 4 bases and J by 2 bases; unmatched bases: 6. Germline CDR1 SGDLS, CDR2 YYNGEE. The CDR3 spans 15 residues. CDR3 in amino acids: CASSFSGSQQETQYF. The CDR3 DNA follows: TGTGCCAGCAGCTTTAGCGGGAGCCAACAAGAGACCCAGTACTTC.

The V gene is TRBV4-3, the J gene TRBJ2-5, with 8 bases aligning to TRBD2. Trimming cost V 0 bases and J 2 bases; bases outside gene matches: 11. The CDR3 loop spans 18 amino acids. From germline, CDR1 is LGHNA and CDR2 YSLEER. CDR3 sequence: CASSQEFGSGALQETQYF. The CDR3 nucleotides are TGCGCCAGCAGCCAAGAATTTGGTAGCGGGGCACTACAAGAGACCCAGTACTTC.

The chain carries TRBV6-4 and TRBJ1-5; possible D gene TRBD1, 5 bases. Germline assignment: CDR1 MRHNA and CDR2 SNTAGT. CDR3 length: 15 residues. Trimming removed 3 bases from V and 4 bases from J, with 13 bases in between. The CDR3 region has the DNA TGTGCCAGCAGTGAGGACAAGCCTAAGAATCAGCCCCAGCATTTT. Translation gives CASSEDKPKNQPQHF.

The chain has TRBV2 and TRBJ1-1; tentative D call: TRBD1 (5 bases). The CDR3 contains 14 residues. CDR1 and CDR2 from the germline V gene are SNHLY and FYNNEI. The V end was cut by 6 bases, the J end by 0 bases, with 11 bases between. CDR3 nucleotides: TGTGCCAGCAGCCGGACAAGCATGAACACTGAAGCTTTCTTT. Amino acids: CASSRTSMNTEAFF.

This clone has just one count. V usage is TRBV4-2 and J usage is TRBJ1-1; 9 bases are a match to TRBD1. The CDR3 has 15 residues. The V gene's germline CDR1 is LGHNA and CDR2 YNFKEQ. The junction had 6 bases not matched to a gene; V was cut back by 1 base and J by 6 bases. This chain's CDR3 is CASSQGDRVFPEAFF. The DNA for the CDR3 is TGTGCCAGCAGCCAAGGGGACAGGGTTTTTCCTGAAGCTTTCTTT.

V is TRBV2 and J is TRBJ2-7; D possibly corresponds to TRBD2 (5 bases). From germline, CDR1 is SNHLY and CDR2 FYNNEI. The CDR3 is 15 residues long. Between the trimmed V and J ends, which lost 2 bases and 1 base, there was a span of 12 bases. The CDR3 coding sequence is TGTGCCAGCAGTGAACAAGCGGATCCTTCCTACGAGCAGTACTTC. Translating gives CASSEQADPSYEQYF.

CDR3 nucleotide sequence: TGCGCCAGCAGCAGCGGGAGGACGATCGATGAGCAGTTCTTC. Protein: CASSSGRTIDEQFF. J is TRBJ2-1 and V is TRBV5-1, with 9 bases aligning to TRBD2. V shed 4 bases and J 8 bases; nucleotides not matched to a gene: 7. The CDR3 is 14 amino acids. Germline V lookup: CDR1 SGHRS, CDR2 YFSETQ.

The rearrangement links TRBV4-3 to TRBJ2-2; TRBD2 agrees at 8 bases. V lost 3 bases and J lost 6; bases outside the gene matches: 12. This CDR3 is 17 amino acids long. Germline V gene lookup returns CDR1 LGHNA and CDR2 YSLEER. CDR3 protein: CASSQRAGGTRAGELFF. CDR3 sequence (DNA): TGCGCCAGCAGCCAGCGAGCTGGCGGGACTAGAGCCGGGGAGCTGTTTTTT.

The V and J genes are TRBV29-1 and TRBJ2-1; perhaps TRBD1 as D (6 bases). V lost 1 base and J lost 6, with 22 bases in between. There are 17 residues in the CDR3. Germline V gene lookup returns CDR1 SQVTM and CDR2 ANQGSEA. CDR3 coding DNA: TGCAGCGTTGAAGGGGTGCCCGGGACAACGGGTTTCAATGAGCAGTTCTTC. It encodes CSVEGVPGTTGFNEQFF.

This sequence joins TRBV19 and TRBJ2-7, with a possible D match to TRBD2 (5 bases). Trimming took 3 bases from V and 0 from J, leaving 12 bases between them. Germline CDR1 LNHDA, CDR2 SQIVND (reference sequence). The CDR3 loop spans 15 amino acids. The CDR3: CASSILAGLSYEQYF. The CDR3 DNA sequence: TGTGCCAGTAGTATCCTCGCGGGCCTCTCCTACGAGCAGTACTTC.

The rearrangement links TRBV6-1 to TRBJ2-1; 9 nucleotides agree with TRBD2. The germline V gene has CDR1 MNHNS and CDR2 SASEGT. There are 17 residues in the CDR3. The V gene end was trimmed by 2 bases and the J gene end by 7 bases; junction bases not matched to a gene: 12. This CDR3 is CASSESSPGLAGNEQFF. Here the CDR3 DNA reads TGTGCCAGCAGTGAAAGCAGTCCGGGACTAGCAGGGAATGAGCAGTTCTTC.

Here the CDR3 reads CASSKGEEPISYEQYF. The CDR3 DNA sequence: TGTGCCAGCAGCAAAGGGGAGGAACCTATCTCCTACGAGCAGTACTTC. The V gene is TRBV21-1, the J gene TRBJ2-7; the table's D call, TRBD2, has no DNA check behind it. TRBV21-1 is given as a pseudogene. The CDR3 loop spans 16 amino acids.

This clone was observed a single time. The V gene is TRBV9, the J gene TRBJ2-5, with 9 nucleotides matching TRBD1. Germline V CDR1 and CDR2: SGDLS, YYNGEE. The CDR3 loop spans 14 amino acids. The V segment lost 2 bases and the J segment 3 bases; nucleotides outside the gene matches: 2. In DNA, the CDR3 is TGTGCCAGCAGCGTCGGACAGGGGAAAGAGACCCAGTACTTC. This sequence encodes CASSVGQGKETQYF.

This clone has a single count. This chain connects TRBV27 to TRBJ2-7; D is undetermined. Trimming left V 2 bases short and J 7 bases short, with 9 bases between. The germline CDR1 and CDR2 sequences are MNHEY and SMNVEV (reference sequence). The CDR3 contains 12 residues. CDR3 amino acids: CASSLDTREQYF. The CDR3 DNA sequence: TGTGCCAGCAGTTTAGACACCCGGGAGCAGTACTTC.

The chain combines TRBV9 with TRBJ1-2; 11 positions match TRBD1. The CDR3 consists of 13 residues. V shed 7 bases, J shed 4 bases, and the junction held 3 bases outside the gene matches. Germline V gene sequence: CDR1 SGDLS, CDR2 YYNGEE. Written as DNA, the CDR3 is TGTGCCAGCTCGGGGACAGGGGGCTATGGCTACACCTTC. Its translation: CASSGTGGYGYTF. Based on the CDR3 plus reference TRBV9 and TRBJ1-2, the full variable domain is DSGVTQTPKHLITATGQRVTLRCSPRSGDLSVYWYQQSLDQGLQFLIQYYNGEERAKGNILERFSAQQFPDLHSELNLSSLELGDSALYFCASSGTGGYGYTFGSGTRLTVV.